These T cell receptor beta chains were read from a single sample in a study of monozygotic twins with inflammatory bowel disease. Reanalyzing the 5' RACE reads, TCRdb keeps one entry per CDR3 protein, without DNA. This sample's table reports approximately 300,000 distinct CDR3 sequences. Specimen: blood. These TCRs come from a human donor with ulcerative colitis or Crohn's disease, or a healthy co-twin of an affected twin (not recorded which). The CDR3 runs from the conserved cysteine through the conserved F or W.

J gene | V gene | CDR3 protein
TRBJ1-2 | TRBV29-1 | CSVSDRAYGYTF
TRBJ1-4 | TRBV6-6 | CASSYSIGEKLFF
TRBJ1-5 | TRBV6-5 | CASSYSGSGNQPQHF
TRBJ2-5 | TRBV20-1 | CSARDQTGQETQYF
TRBJ1-6 | TRBV12-3/TRBV12-4 | CASSFNSQYNSPLHF
TRBJ2-3 | TRBV18 | CASSPKGLWGTDTQYF
TRBJ2-3 | TRBV5-1 | CASSLGVAIDTQYF
TRBJ2-1 | TRBV9 | CASSGGQSSYNEQFF
TRBJ2-1 | TRBV14 | CASSQLLAGGVEQFF
TRBJ2-5 | TRBV7-9 | CASSPPFRLAVAGTQYF
TRBJ2-7 | TRBV6-1 | CASTRTGGLGEQYF
TRBJ2-7 | TRBV5-1 | CASSGGYEQNF
TRBJ2-2 | TRBV19 | CASSMTQVRAGELFF
TRBJ2-1 | TRBV5-1 | CASSLSTSGASEQFF
TRBJ2-1 | TRBV30 | CAWSPGAYNEQFF
TRBJ2-2 | TRBV24-1 | CATRALDANTGELFF
TRBJ2-4 | TRBV7-2 | CASSLDRDIQYF
TRBJ1-5 | TRBV19 | CASSGTGLTGGPLNQPQHF
TRBJ2-1 | TRBV7-6 | CASGIDPYNEQFF
TRBJ1-2 | TRBV20-1 | CSAIPGIDYGYTF
TRBJ2-2 | TRBV29-1 | CSVEPPNKTNTGELFF
TRBJ2-1 | TRBV5-1 | CASSLVVDNEQFF
TRBJ2-5 | TRBV25-1 | CASSEEGPGQTQYF
TRBJ1-4 | TRBV4-3 | CASSQDKITAKKLFF
TRBJ2-1 | TRBV19 | CASSIAGGRIYEQFF
TRBJ2-1 | TRBV5-1 | CASSLEPRGLGEQFF
TRBJ1-4 | TRBV19 | CASTRDTTYEKLFF
TRBJ2-3 | TRBV29-1 | CSVEFELDTQYF
TRBJ2-7 | TRBV7-9 | CASSSGTSGAFSYEQYF
TRBJ2-7 | TRBV9 | CASSVDYGGEQYF
TRBJ1-5 | TRBV12-3/TRBV12-4 | CASSKRGQNQPQHF
TRBJ1-1 | TRBV20-1 | CSAYNKNTEAFF
TRBJ2-6 | TRBV12-3/TRBV12-4 | CASSYRVKRDSGANVLTF
TRBJ2-1 | TRBV7-2 | CASSFSGTSSYNEQFF
TRBJ2-7 | TRBV4-1 | CACSQDSGRASEQYF
TRBJ1-2 | TRBV7-2 | CASSPATRQGGGYTF
TRBJ2-4 | TRBV29-1 | CSVALEILNIQYF
TRBJ1-2 | TRBV6-1 | CASSEFLGYTF
TRBJ2-2 | TRBV14 | CASSQDNRGRTANTGELFF
TRBJ1-6 | TRBV7-9 | CASSLVANPNSPLHF
TRBJ2-3 | TRBV20-1 | CSARPEGRADTQYF
TRBJ2-7 | TRBV20-1 | CSASLLVVVYEQYF
TRBJ2-7 | TRBV4-2 | CASSHGWSSVGNEQYF
TRBJ1-1 | TRBV7-3 | CASSLTWAGQGMNTEAFF
TRBJ1-4 | TRBV15 | CATHRGVNEKLFF
TRBJ1-2 | TRBV12-3/TRBV12-4 | CASSLQQSYGYTF
TRBJ2-1 | TRBV5-1 | CASSRGQGALYEQFF
TRBJ2-3 | TRBV9 | CASSARGDSIDTQYF
TRBJ1-1 | TRBV5-1 | CASSLEPGHTEAFF
TRBJ2-5 | TRBV18 | CASSPLRGQETQYF
TRBJ2-7 | TRBV29-1 | CSAKNRGATTQYF